Listed below are T cell receptor beta chains from one sample, sequenced in a study of shared clonotypes between healthy human individuals. TCRdb's table, derived via immunoSEQ multiplex PCR, lists solely in-frame clones and lacks some. This table has some 2 million clones, about 94% appearing once. Source material: naive CD8+ T cells sorted from blood. Receptors originate from a man between 18 and 35 years old in good health. Each CDR3 is given with its conserved first and last residue. The D gene is left open where the match is weak. The size of a clone is reported for some rows only, either as once, few or many, or as a class for expanded clones.

NA	TRBV7-9	13	TRBJ1-2	few	CASSPLSGYGYTF	TGTGCCAGCAGCCCCTTGTCTGGGTATGGCTACACCTTC
TRBD2	TRBV6-5	16	TRBJ2-1	NA	CASSYSRSGDYNEQFF	TGTGCCAGCAGTTACTCGAGAAGCGGGGACTACAATGAGCAGTTCTTC
NA	TRBV9	13	TRBJ2-7	NA	CASSMGLTYEQYF	TGTGCCAGCAGTATGGGGCTAACCTACGAGCAGTACTTC
NA	TRBV6-1	15	TRBJ2-7	once	CASSVDREGVDEQYF	TGTGCCAGCAGTGTGGACAGGGAGGGGGTCGACGAGCAGTACTTC
NA	TRBV23-1	14	TRBJ1-2	once	CATHGGQTPGGYTF	TGCGCCACCCATGGCGGGCAGACCCCAGGTGGCTACACCTTC
NA	TRBV30	14	TRBJ2-2	NA	CAWSLVGATGELFF	TGTGCCTGGAGTTTGGTGGGGGCCACCGGGGAGCTGTTTTTT
TRBD1	TRBV6-5	15	TRBJ2-2	NA	CASSQGVTNTGELFF	TGTGCCAGCTCCCAGGGGGTAACGAACACCGGGGAGCTGTTTTTT
NA	TRBV5-4	14	TRBJ2-7	NA	CASSLGDTTYEQYF	TGTGCCAGCAGCTTAGGGGACACAACCTACGAGCAGTACTTC
TRBD2	TRBV27	20	TRBJ2-5	NA	CASSFWGGGTSGSAQETQYF	TGTGCCAGCAGTTTTTGGGGGGGCGGGACTAGCGGTTCAGCTCAAGAGACCCAGTACTTC
TRBD2	TRBV27	17	TRBJ2-3	NA	CASSWGTSKGESDTQYF	TGTGCCAGCAGTTGGGGGACTAGTAAAGGCGAATCTGATACGCAGTATTTT
NA	TRBV29-1	15	TRBJ2-1	NA	CSVEKGRSSYNEQFF	TGCAGCGTTGAGAAAGGAAGGAGCTCCTACAATGAGCAGTTCTTC
NA	TRBV5-6	16	TRBJ2-2	NA	CASSWRQESNTGELFF	TGTGCCAGCAGCTGGCGGCAGGAATCGAACACCGGGGAGCTGTTTTTT